This T cell receptor (beta chain) is from a study of pediatric ulcerative colitis. This CDR3 contains 15 residues. CDR1 is SGHRS and CDR2 is YFSETQ in the germline V gene. V was shortened by 0 bases and J by 1 base, with 11 bases between the two germline ends. The repertoire was sequenced with immunoSEQ multiplex PCR; TCRdb's copy has only in-frame clones and lacks some. Altogether fewer than 40,000 clones are present, 75% to 90% being singletons, with the ten largest covering around 23%. The sequenced material came from blood. The chain links TRBV5-1 to TRBJ2-7; no clear D. The clonotype was recovered from a girl between 5 and 17 years old with moderate ulcerative colitis. This CDR3 reads CASSLAGLTSYEQYF. The DNA of the CDR3 is TGCGCCAGCAGCTTGGCGGGTTTAACGTCCTACGAGCAGTACTTC.